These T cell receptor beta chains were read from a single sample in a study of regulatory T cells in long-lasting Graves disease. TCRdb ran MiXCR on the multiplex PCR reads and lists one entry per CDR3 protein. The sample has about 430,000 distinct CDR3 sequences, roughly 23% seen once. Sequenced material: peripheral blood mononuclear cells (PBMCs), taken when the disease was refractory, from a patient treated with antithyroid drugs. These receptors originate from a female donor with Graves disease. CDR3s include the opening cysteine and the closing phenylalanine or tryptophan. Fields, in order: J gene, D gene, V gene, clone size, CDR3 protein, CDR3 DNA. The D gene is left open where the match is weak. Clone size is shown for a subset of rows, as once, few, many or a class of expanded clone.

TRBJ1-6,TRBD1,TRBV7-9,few,CASSGDSSSYNSPLHF,TGTGCCAGCAGTGGGGACAGCAGCTCCTATAATTCACCCCTCCACTTT
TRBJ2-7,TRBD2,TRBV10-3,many,CAISESETSGYEQYF,TGTGCCATCAGTGAGTCCGAGACTAGCGGGTACGAGCAGTACTTC
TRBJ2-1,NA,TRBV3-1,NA,CASSQDLATNEQFF,TGTGCCAGCAGCCAAGATTTGGCCACCAATGAGCAGTTCTTC
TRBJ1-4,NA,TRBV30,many,CAWSAGTPADEKLFF,TGTGCCTGGAGTGCCGGGACACCCGCCGATGAAAAACTGTTTTTT
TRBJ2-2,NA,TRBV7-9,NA,CASSYLQPTTGELFF,TGTGCCAGCAGCTACCTCCAGCCTACGACCGGGGAGCTGTTTTTT
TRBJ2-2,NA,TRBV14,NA,CASSPWTPTGELFF,TGTGCCAGCAGTCCTTGGACTCCGACCGGGGAGCTGTTTTTT
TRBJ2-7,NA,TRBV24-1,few,CATSDLAGTYEQYF,TGTGCCACCAGTGATTTGGCCGGGACCTACGAGCAGTACTTC
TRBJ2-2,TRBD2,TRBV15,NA,CATSRGPTGLAGVGSGELFF,TGTGCCACCAGCAGAGGACCAACGGGACTAGCGGGAGTTGGGTCCGGGGAGCTGTTTTTT
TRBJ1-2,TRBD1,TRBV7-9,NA,CASSYDGTASYGYTF,TGTGCCAGCAGCTACGACGGGACAGCATCTTATGGCTACACCTTC
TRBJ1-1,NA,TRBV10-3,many,CAIRDGTRSNTEAFF,TGTGCCATCAGAGATGGGACCCGCTCGAACACTGAAGCTTTCTTT
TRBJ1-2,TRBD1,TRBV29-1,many,CSVDRPLDRGDGYTF,TGCAGCGTTGACAGGCCCCTGGACAGGGGGGATGGCTACACCTTC
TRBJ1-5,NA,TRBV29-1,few,CSVAPGSNQPQHF,TGCAGCGTTGCCCCCGGCAGCAATCAGCCCCAGCATTTT
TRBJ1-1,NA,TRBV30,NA,CAWHDDGNTEAFF,TGTGCCTGGCATGACGACGGGAACACTGAAGCTTTCTTT
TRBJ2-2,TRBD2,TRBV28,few,CASRIVRTSGSRELFF,TGTGCCAGCAGGATAGTCCGTACTAGCGGGAGCCGGGAGCTGTTTTTT
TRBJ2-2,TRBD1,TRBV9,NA,CASSDGTGVYTGELFF,TGTGCCAGCAGTGACGGGACAGGGGTTTATACCGGGGAGCTGTTTTTT
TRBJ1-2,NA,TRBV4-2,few,CASTQTRGGNGYTF,TGTGCCAGCACCCAAACCAGGGGTGGGAATGGCTACACCTTC
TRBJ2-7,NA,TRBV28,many,CASSLRGFNYEQYF,TGTGCCAGCAGTTTAAGGGGGTTTAATTACGAGCAGTACTTC
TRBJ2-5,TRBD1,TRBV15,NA,CATSRVAGGYWQETQYF,TGTGCCACCAGCAGAGTTGCAGGGGGTTATTGGCAAGAGACCCAGTACTTC
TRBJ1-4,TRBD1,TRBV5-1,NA,CASSPNRGREEKLFF,TGCGCCAGCAGCCCAAACAGGGGGCGAGAGGAAAAACTGTTTTTT
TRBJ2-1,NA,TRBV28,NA,CASRAESSYNEQFF,TGTGCCAGCCGAGCGGAGAGCTCCTACAATGAGCAGTTCTTC
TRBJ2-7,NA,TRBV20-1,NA,CSAVDTSYEQYF,TGCAGTGCCGTAGACACCTCCTACGAGCAGTACTTC
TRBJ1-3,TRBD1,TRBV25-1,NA,CASSEAGGIGNTIYF,TGTGCCAGCAGTGAGGCAGGGGGCATCGGAAACACCATATATTTT
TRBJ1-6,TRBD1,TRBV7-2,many,CASSFAGTVNSPLHF,TGTGCCAGCAGCTTCGCCGGGACAGTAAATTCACCCCTCCACTTT
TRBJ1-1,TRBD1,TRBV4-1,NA,CASSLSQGGEAFF,TGCGCCAGCAGCCTCTCCCAGGGGGGCGAAGCTTTCTTT
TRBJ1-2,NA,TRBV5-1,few,CASSLDWDGYTF,TGCGCCAGCAGCTTGGATTGGGACGGCTACACCTTC
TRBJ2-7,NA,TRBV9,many,CASSVGGDSYEQYF,TGTGCCAGCAGCGTAGGTGGAGACTCCTACGAGCAGTACTTC
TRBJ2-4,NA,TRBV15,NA,CATSRDFSPGIIQYF,TGTGCCACCAGCAGAGATTTTAGTCCGGGGATAATTCAGTACTTC
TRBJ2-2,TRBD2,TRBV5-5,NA,CAGRTSVAGELFF,TGTGCCGGCAGGACTAGCGTGGCCGGGGAGCTGTTTTTT
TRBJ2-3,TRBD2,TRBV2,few,CASSGAGGFADTQYF,TGTGCCAGCAGTGGAGCGGGAGGGTTTGCAGATACGCAGTATTTT
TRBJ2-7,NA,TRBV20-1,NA,CSVRAFSYEQYF,TGCAGTGTAAGGGCCTTCTCCTACGAGCAGTACTTC
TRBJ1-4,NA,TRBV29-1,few,CSATGEKLFF,TGCAGCGCCACCGGTGAAAAACTGTTTTTT
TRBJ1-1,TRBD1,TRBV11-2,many,CASSDSLGTGEAFF,TGTGCCAGCAGCGATAGCCTCGGGACAGGTGAAGCTTTCTTT
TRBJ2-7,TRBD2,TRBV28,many,CASSLTGRAYEQYF,TGTGCCAGCAGTTTAACCGGGAGGGCGTACGAGCAGTACTTC